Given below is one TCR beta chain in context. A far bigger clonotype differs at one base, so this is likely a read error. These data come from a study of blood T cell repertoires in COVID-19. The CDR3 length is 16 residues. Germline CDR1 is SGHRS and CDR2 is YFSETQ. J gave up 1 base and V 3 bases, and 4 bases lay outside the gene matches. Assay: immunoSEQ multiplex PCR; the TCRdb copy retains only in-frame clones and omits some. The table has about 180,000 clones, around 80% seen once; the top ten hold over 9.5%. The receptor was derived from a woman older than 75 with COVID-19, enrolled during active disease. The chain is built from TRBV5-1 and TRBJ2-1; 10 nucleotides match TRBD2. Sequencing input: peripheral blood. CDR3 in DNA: TGCGCCAGCAGCTCCCGGACTAGCGGTTCCTACAATGAGCAGTTCTTC. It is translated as CASSSRTSGSYNEQFF.